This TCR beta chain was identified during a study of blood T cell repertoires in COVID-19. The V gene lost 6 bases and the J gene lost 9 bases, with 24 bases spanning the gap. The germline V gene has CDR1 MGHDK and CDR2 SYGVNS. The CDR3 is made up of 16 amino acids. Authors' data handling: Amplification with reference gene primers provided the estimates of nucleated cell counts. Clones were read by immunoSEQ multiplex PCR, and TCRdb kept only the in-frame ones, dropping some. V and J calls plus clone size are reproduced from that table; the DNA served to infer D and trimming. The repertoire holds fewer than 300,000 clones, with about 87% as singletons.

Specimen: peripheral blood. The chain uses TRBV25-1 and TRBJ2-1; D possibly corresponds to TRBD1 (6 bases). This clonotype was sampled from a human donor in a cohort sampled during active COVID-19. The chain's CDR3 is CASSPRQGPQSGEQFF. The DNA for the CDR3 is TGTGCCAGCAGCCCTCGCCAGGGGCCGCAAAGTGGTGAGCAGTTCTTC.